There are a few counts of the clone carrying this T cell receptor (beta chain). What it binds is unknown. The sample originates from a study of T cells in Graves' hyperthyroidism and ophthalmopathy. Diagnoses were made from clinical symptoms, serum measures (thyroxine and TRAb), thyroid ultrasound and orbital computed tomography. Source material for PBMCs was about 10 ml fresh peripheral blood. TCR beta CDR3 sequences were amplified from RNA transcripts. The TCR CDR3 was amplified in a first-round RT-PCR using the HTBI primer set. A single record per CDR3 protein comes from TCRdb applying MiXCR to the multiplex PCR reads. The sample has about 510,000 distinct CDR3 sequences, 12% to 15% seen once; the top ten hold about 15%. Study-wide results and limits: Most clonotypes that expanded in the thyroid above 0.001 also showed up in blood.

Trimming left V 1 base short and J 2 bases short, with 10 bases between. The CDR3 is 15 amino acids. The sequenced sample was blood. The source of this sequence is a woman between 40 and 55 years old with Graves' hyperthyroidism. The rearrangement links TRBV12-3 or TRBV12-4 to TRBJ2-3, with D hard to call. The CDR3 spells CASSLGRPSTDTQYF. Here the CDR3 DNA reads TGTGCCAGCAGTTTAGGCAGGCCCTCCACAGATACGCAGTATTTT.